The subject of this entry is one T cell receptor (beta chain). These data originate in a study of blood T cell repertoires in COVID-19. Whole-study context: Acute and convalescent COVID-19 samples came from the United States, Italy and Spain.

Original analysis: Amplification of reference gene primers provided the estimated nucleated cell counts. The repertoire was sequenced with immunoSEQ multiplex PCR; TCRdb's copy has only in-frame clones and lacks some. V, J and clone size are taken as reported in that table, and D and trimming were inferred from the DNA itself. In the table there are 160,000 or so clones, around four fifths of which are singletons. The CDR3 contains 13 residues. V was clipped by 0 bases and J by 6 bases; unmatched bases: 2. The V gene's germline CDR1 is GTSNPN and CDR2 SVGIG (reference sequence). The V gene is TRBV30, the J gene TRBJ2-4, with TRBD2 matching 7 bases. Sample: peripheral blood. The clonotype was recovered from a man in his sixties or seventies with active or convalescent COVID-19. The chain's CDR3 is CAWSVERGNIQYF. The CDR3 region has the DNA TGTGCCTGGAGTGTAGAGCGGGGAAACATTCAGTACTTC.